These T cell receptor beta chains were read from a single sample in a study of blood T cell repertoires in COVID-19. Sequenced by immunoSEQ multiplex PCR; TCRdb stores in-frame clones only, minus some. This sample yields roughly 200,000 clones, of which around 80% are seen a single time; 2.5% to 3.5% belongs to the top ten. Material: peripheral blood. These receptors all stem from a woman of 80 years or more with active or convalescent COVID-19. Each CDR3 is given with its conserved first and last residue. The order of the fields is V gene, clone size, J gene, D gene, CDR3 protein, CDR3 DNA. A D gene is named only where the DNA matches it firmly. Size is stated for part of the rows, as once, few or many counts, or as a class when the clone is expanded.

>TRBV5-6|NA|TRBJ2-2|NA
CASSPNRLLTGELFF
TGTGCCAGCAGCCCAAACCGACTACTCACCGGGGAGCTGTTTTTT
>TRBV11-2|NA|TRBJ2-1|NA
CASSLGTAYNEQFF
TGTGCCAGCAGCTTAGGAACAGCCTACAATGAGCAGTTCTTC
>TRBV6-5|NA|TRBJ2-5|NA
CASSPPVVTETQYF
TGTGCCAGCAGCCCACCGGTAGTAACAGAGACCCAGTACTTC
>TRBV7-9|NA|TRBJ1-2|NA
CASSLVSGGHGYTF
TGTGCCAGCAGCTTAGTTTCCGGGGGGCATGGCTACACCTTC
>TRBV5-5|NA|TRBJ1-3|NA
CASSSLLYSGNTIYF
TGTGCCAGCAGCTCCCTCCTGTATTCTGGAAACACCATATATTTT
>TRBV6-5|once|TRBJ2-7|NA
CASSWGGGGAQHEQYF
TGTGCCAGCAGTTGGGGTGGTGGGGGGGCGCAGCACGAGCAGTACTTC
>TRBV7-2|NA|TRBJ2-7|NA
CASSLGVGRDEKQYF
TGTGCCAGCAGCTTAGGGGTGGGCAGGGATGAAAAGCAGTACTTC
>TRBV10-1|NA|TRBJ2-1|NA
CASSENRAPIYNEQFF
TGCGCCAGCAGTGAAAACAGGGCCCCCATCTACAATGAGCAGTTCTTC
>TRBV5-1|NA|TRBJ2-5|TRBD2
CASVMASGGAQETQYF
TGCGCCAGCGTTATGGCTAGCGGGGGAGCCCAAGAGACCCAGTACTTC
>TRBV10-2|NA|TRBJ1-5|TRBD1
CASRDRENQPQHF
TGCGCCAGCAGGGACAGGGAGAATCAGCCCCAGCATTTT
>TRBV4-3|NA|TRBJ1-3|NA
CASSQEISQNSGNTIYF
TGCGCCAGCAGCCAAGAGATTTCGCAGAACTCTGGAAACACCATATATTTT
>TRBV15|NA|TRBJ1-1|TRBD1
CATSEGAYTEAFF
TGTGCCACCAGCGAGGGGGCTTACACTGAAGCTTTCTTT
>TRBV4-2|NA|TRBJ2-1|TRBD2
CASSQDGTSGGAWEQFF
TGTGCCAGCAGCCAAGACGGGACTAGCGGGGGGGCGTGGGAGCAGTTCTTC
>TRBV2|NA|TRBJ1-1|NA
CASKVRDTEAFF
TGTGCCAGCAAAGTCAGGGACACTGAAGCTTTCTTT
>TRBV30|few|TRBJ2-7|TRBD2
CACRGDGRYEQYF
TGTGCCTGCCGGGGGGACGGACGCTACGAGCAGTACTTC
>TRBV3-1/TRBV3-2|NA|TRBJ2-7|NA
CASSQGSGTYEQYF
TGTGCCAGCAGCCAAGGATCGGGGACCTACGAGCAGTACTTC
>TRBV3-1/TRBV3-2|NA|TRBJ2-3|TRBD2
CASSQERRGIDTQYF
TGTGCCAGCAGCCAAGAGAGGCGGGGGATAGATACGCAGTATTTT
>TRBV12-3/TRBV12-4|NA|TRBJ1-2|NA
CASSLRGGGGYTF
TGTGCCAGCAGTTTAAGGGGAGGCGGTGGCTACACCTTC
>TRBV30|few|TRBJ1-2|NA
CAWSRTGLANYGYTF
TGTGCCTGGAGTAGGACGGGATTAGCTAACTATGGCTACACCTTC
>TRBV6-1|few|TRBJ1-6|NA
CASSETGNSPLHF
TGTGCCAGCAGTGAAACCGGGAATTCACCCCTCCACTTT
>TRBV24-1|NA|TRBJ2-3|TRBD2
CATSDHRRVAGGGDTQYF
TGTGCCACCAGTGACCACCGACGGGTAGCGGGGGGAGGAGATACGCAGTATTTT
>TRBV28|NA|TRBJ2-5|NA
CASSFSRGYEETQYF
TGTGCCAGCAGTTTCTCGCGGGGCTATGAAGAGACCCAGTACTTC
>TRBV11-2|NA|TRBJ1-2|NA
CASSSRGGKEGYTF
TGTGCCAGCAGCTCCCGCGGGGGCAAGGAAGGCTACACCTTC
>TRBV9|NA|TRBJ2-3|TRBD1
CASSVTGQGGTDTQYF
TGTGCCAGCAGCGTAACCGGACAGGGGGGCACAGATACGCAGTATTTT
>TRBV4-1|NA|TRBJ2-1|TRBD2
CASSQSAGVYNEQFF
TGCGCCAGCAGCCAGTCTGCGGGGGTTTACAATGAGCAGTTCTTC
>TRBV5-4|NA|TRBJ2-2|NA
CASSFGAGPNTGELFF
TGTGCCAGCAGCTTTGGGGCAGGCCCGAACACCGGGGAGCTGTTTTTT
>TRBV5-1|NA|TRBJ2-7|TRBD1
CASSFVTGGTVSYEQYF
TGCGCCAGCAGCTTTGTCACCGGTGGGACAGTTTCCTACGAGCAGTACTTC
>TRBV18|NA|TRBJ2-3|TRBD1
CASSPVTGGTDTQYF
TGTGCCAGCTCACCGGTAACAGGGGGGACAGATACGCAGTATTTT
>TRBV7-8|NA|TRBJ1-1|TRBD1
CASSMGQSRSGFF
TGTGCCAGCAGCATGGGACAGAGCCGGTCGGGTTTCTTT
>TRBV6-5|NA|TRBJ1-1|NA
CASSYDLNTEAFF
TGTGCCAGCAGTTACGACTTGAACACTGAAGCTTTCTTT
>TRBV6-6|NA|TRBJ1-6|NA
CASRKISSYNSPLHF
TGTGCCAGCAGGAAAATTAGCTCCTATAATTCACCCCTCCACTTT
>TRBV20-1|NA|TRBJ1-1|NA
CSASGQGSAFF
TGCAGTGCTAGCGGGCAGGGTTCGGCTTTCTTT
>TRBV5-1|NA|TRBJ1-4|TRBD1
CASRGQATNEKLFF
TGCGCCAGCAGAGGACAGGCAACTAATGAAAAACTGTTTTTT
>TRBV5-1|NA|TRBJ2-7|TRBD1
CASSLRFGQAANF
TGCGCCAGCAGCTTGAGGTTCGGACAGGCGGCTAACTTC
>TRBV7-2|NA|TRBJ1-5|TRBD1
CASSYDRGNQPQHF
TGTGCCAGCAGCTATGACAGGGGGAATCAGCCCCAGCATTTT
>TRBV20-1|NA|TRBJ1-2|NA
CSAGYGYTF
TGCAGTGCCGGCTATGGCTACACCTTC
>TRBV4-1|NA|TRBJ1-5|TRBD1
CASSPRFEGQGIFGNQPQHF
TGCGCCAGCAGCCCAAGATTCGAAGGACAGGGGATATTTGGCAATCAGCCCCAGCATTTT
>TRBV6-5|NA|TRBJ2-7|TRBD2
CASSYTGGRSYEQYF
TGTGCCAGCAGTTACACGGGGGGGAGATCCTACGAGCAGTACTTC
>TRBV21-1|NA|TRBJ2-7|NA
CASSRTGFDEQYF
TGTGCCAGCAGCCGGACAGGGTTCGACGAGCAGTACTTC
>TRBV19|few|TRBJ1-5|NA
CASSIGAGMSRSNQPQHF
TGTGCCAGTAGTATTGGGGCAGGGATGAGTCGAAGCAATCAGCCCCAGCATTTT
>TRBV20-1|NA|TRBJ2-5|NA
CSASQGQRETQYF
TGCAGTGCTAGTCAGGGGCAAAGAGAGACCCAGTACTTC
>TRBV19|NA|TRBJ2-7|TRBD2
CASSSGGNNYEQYF
TGTGCCAGTAGTAGCGGGGGTAATAACTACGAGCAGTACTTC
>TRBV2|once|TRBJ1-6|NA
CASSGTKSPLHF
TGTGCCAGCAGTGGGACAAAATCACCCCTCCACTTT
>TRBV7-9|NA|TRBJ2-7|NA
CASSLVGGTLREQYF
TGTGCCAGCAGCTTAGTGGGGGGAACCCTCCGCGAGCAGTACTTC